This T cell receptor (beta chain) emerged from a study of cytotoxic CD8 clonotypes in ibrutinib-treated CLL. For the study at large: Response samples were obtained once patients had received a median about 12 months of treatment, range 6 to 36.

Using immunoSEQ multiplex PCR, the repertoire was profiled, and TCRdb retains in-frame clones only, with some absent. This table holds approximately 170,000 clones, over 75% found once. With cryopreserved PBMCs as the source, approximately 2 micrograms of genomic DNA went to TCR beta libraries. This clone appeared a few times. The trim removed 7 bases at V and 4 bases at J, leaving 6 bases unmatched. In germline, CDR1 is SGDLS, CDR2 YYNGEE. This CDR3 comprises 13 residues. Source: PBMCs, taken at disease progression, from a patient treated with ibrutinib. The receptor was derived from a human donor with chronic lymphocytic leukemia. The chain employs TRBV9 and TRBJ1-2; 8 bases map to TRBD1. The CDR3 is CASGDRLAYGYTF. DNA for the CDR3: TGTGCCAGCGGGGACAGGTTGGCCTATGGCTACACCTTC.